This T cell receptor beta chain came from a study of blood T cell repertoires in COVID-19. On the study more broadly: The analysed material was cDNA or gDNA that came from T cells, B-cell-depleted T cells, or PBMCs.

Original methodology: Amplifying reference gene primers gave estimates of nucleated cell counts. The table came from immunoSEQ multiplex PCR; TCRdb's copy has only in-frame clones and leaves some out. Clonal size and the V and J genes are those of that table, whereas D and trimming came from the DNA. Of 150,000 or so clones in the sample, approximately 81% were seen once. The CDR3 extends over 13 amino acids. Germline CDR1 SGHKS, CDR2 YYEKEE (reference sequence). V shed 1 base and J shed 6 bases, with 7 bases lying between them. Allocation to cohorts depended on clinical history reported by the participants. Cohort 3 donors were reported recovered after two negative PCRs, clearance, or symptom resolution.

The chain uses TRBV5-5 and TRBJ2-2, with D perhaps TRBD2 (5 bases). The sample taken for sequencing was PBMCs or T cells enriched from blood (not recorded which). The receptor's source is a woman between 45 and 65 years old who had recovered from COVID-19. This chain's CDR3 is CASSLISAGELFF. The CDR3, as DNA: TGTGCCAGCAGCTTGATTAGCGCCGGGGAGCTGTTTTTT.